The 8 T cell receptor beta chains presented below share a single source sample, sequenced in a study of T cell responses to AZD1222 COVID-19 vaccine. The assay was immunoSEQ multiplex PCR, and TCRdb's table has in-frame clones only and misses some. This table has around 79,000 clones, roughly 88% appearing once. The sequencing here drew on peripheral blood, taken on day 0 of AZD1222 vaccination. Receptors were obtained from an adult in good health.

J is TRBJ1-6 and V is TRBV25-1; tentatively, D is TRBD1 (5 bases). This CDR3 has 15 amino acids. CDR1 and CDR2 (germline): MGHDK, SYGVNS. V was cut by 5 bases and J by 11 bases, with 19 bases left in between. The CDR3 sequence: CASSPLGRDAAPLHF. The CDR3 DNA follows: TGTGCCAGCAGTCCCCTTGGGAGGGACGCTGCACCCCTCCACTTT. The complete variable domain, with remaining parts taken from reference TRBV25-1 and TRBJ1-6, reads EADIYQTPRYLVIGTGKKITLECSQTMGHDKMYWYQQDPGMELHLIHYSYGVNSTEKGDLSSESTVSRIRTEHFPLTLESARPSHTSQYLCASSPLGRDAAPLHFGNGTRLTVT.

The rearrangement links TRBV9 to TRBJ2-7; D possibly uses TRBD1 or TRBD2 (5 bases each). V lost 4 bases and J lost 3, with 20 bases in between. The CDR3 sequence is 16 residues long. Germline-derived CDR1 and CDR2 are SGDLS and YYNGEE. CDR3 region: CASSPHRTGTDYEQYF. In nucleotides, the CDR3 is TGTGCCAGCAGCCCGCACCGTACCGGGACCGACTACGAGCAGTACTTC.

V is TRBV4-1 and J is TRBJ2-1; the D gene is possibly TRBD1 (6 bases). With 4 bases removed from V and 8 bases from J, the gap between germline ends came to 15 bases. In germline, CDR1 is MGHRA, CDR2 YSYEKL. The CDR3 has 14 residues. The CDR3 coding sequence is TGCGCCAGCAGCCCCCCGTACAGGGTCCATGAGCAGTTCTTC. Its protein is CASSPPYRVHEQFF.

The CDR3: CASRRGASTEAFF. In nucleotides, the CDR3 is TGCGCCAGCAGGCGGGGGGCCAGCACTGAAGCTTTCTTT. V gene TRBV4-1 combines with J gene TRBJ1-1; a weak D match, TRBD1 (6 bases). Trimming removed 6 bases from V and 4 bases from J, with 12 bases in between. The CDR3 runs 13 residues. Germline loops: CDR1 MGHRA, CDR2 YSYEKL.

The chain uses TRBV7-8 and TRBJ2-2, with D maybe TRBD1 (6 bases). The V and J ends lost 4 bases and 9 bases respectively, with 15 bases between them. Germline V lookup: CDR1 SGHVS, CDR2 FQNEAQ. The CDR3 consists of 14 residues. The CDR3 DNA sequence: TGTGCCAGCAGCTCGTTACTGGACAGCCGGGAGCTGTTTTTT. Amino acid sequence: CASSSLLDSRELFF.

This sequence joins TRBV4-3 and TRBJ1-3; no firm D call. This CDR3 has 15 amino acids. V shed 0 bases and J shed 0 bases, with 6 bases lying between them. The germline V gene has CDR1 LGHNA and CDR2 YSLEER. The CDR3 nucleotides read TGCGCCAGCAGCCAAGATATTTCCTCTGGAAACACCATATATTTT. This gives the protein CASSQDISSGNTIYF.

V and J are TRBV29-1 and TRBJ1-2; D may be TRBD1 (5 bases). Germline CDR1 is SQVTM and CDR2 is ANQGSEA. With 7 bases removed from V and 4 bases from J, the gap between germline ends came to 25 bases. This CDR3 contains 16 residues. CDR3 DNA sequence: TGCAGCGCCACCGGAAGGGGTCCGCCTATAAGCTATGGCTACACCTTC. Translation gives CSATGRGPPISYGYTF. The whole variable domain, remainder taken from reference TRBV29-1 and TRBJ1-2, is SAVISQKPSRDICQRGTSLTIQCQVDSQVTMMFWYRQQPGQSLTLIATANQGSEATYESGFVIDKFPISRPNLTFSTLTVSNMSPEDSSIYLCSATGRGPPISYGYTFGSGTRLTVV.

The rearrangement links TRBV30 to TRBJ2-7, with TRBD1 matching over 8 bases. The germline CDR1 and CDR2 sequences are GTSNPN and SVGIG (reference sequence). With 4 bases clipped from V and 3 bases from J, the junction kept 5 bases outside the gene matches. The CDR3 runs to 13 residues. The chain's CDR3 is CAWKDRADYEQYF. In nucleotides, the CDR3 is TGTGCCTGGAAGGACAGGGCCGACTACGAGCAGTACTTC.